This TCR beta chain was observed in a study of Ad26.COV2.S vaccination and SARS-CoV-2 variants. Overall study context: Participant was drawn from the COV1001 Ad26.COV2.S trial arm. Overall study findings and caveats: Considerable breadth of spike-specific CD8+ and CD4+ T cell responses has reportedly been documented following vaccination. TCR breadth and depth estimates may have understated total T cell responses.

V was trimmed by 4 bases and J by 5 bases, leaving 11 bases between them. This CDR3 is 13 amino acids long. The V gene's germline CDR1 is GTSNPN and CDR2 SVGIG (reference sequence). Treatment defined: some 20 received Ad26.COV2.S at low or high dose, single or two shots; several received placebo; per-sample allocation not given. Collection of samples fell on day 63 after the first vaccine or placebo injection. Worth noting for this clone: The antigen is not known.

Sequencing was performed with immunoSEQ multiplex PCR; in TCRdb, only in-frame clones are kept and a portion is missing. Here the sample spans approximately 400,000 clones, around 83% being singletons. The receptor's source is a person between 18 and 65 years old who received the Ad26.COV2.S COVID-19 vaccine or a placebo. V usage is TRBV30 and J usage is TRBJ1-4; the D is unclear. Sequences were derived from peripheral blood, sampled in a trial of Ad26.COV2.S vaccine versus placebo. The CDR3 nucleotides are TGTGCCTGGACAGCCTTGAGGAATGAAAAACTGTTTTTT. As protein: CAWTALRNEKLFF.